Below, 23 T cell receptor beta chains from the same sample are listed, as sequenced in a study of OX40 agonist ivuxolimab in advanced cancers. Produced via immunoSEQ multiplex PCR; TCRdb's table is partial and in-frame only. Altogether 30,000 to 45,000 clones are present, about 85% being singletons, with the ten largest covering about 4%. The specimen comprised CD4+ or CD8+ T cells sorted from blood, sampled in a trial of the OX40 agonist ivuxolimab. These receptors were taken from an adult with an advanced solid tumor such as melanoma, head and neck, liver or kidney cancer.

This clone appeared a few times. The chain is built from TRBV11-2 and TRBJ2-1; tentatively, D is TRBD1 or TRBD2 (5 bases each). Looked up from germline, CDR1 is SGHAT and CDR2 is FQNNGV. V was pared by 5 bases and J by 4 bases, with 15 bases between. This CDR3 has 15 amino acids. The CDR3 reads CASSHTGDYYNEQFF. CDR3 bases: TGTGCCAGCAGCCATACAGGAGACTATTACAATGAGCAGTTCTTC.

The V call is TRBV10-2, the J call TRBJ2-4; 8 nucleotides match TRBD1. The V segment lost 0 bases and the J segment 8 bases; nucleotides outside the gene matches: 3. Germline CDR1 and CDR2: WSHSY and SAAADI. The CDR3 contains 14 residues. The CDR3 DNA reads as TGCGCCAGCAGTGAGTCGGACAGGGTGCACATTCAGTACTTC. It codes for CASSESDRVHIQYF.

V usage is TRBV6-5 and J usage is TRBJ2-2; 9 bases fit TRBD2. V shed 8 bases, J shed 4 bases, and the junction held 8 bases outside the gene matches. There are 15 residues in the CDR3. The germline V gene encodes CDR1 MNHEY and CDR2 SVGAGI. In DNA, the CDR3 is TGTGCCAGCCACGGGAGGACTAGCGCCACCGGGGAGCTGTTTTTT. This gives the protein CASHGRTSATGELFF.

A single count supports this clone. CDR3 sequence: CASRRTGDGYTF. The CDR3 nucleotides are TGTGCCAGTCGCCGGACAGGGGATGGCTACACCTTC. The chain recombines TRBV28 with TRBJ1-2; 9 bases line up with TRBD1. Germline CDR1 reads MDHEN; CDR2 reads SYDVKM. The CDR3 length is 12 residues. After removal of 9 bases from V and 6 bases from J, the junction contained 5 bases not matched to a gene.

The gene calls are TRBV19 and TRBJ1-2, with 9 bases aligning to TRBD1. Germline V gene sequence: CDR1 LNHDA, CDR2 SQIVND (reference sequence). CDR3 size: 13 residues. V lost 10 bases, J lost 8 bases, and 11 bases stayed unmatched. In DNA, the CDR3 is TGTGCCACCCAAGGACAGGGGAAGAGCGGCTACACCTTC. This gives the protein CATQGQGKSGYTF.

The chain couples TRBV11-2 to TRBJ1-1; D not certain. Germline V gene lookup returns CDR1 SGHAT and CDR2 FQNNGV. The V end was cut by 5 bases, the J end by 6 bases, with 13 bases between. The CDR3 has 13 residues. The CDR3 region is CASSVIRKSEAFF. CDR3 nucleotide sequence: TGTGCCAGCAGCGTAATACGGAAGTCTGAAGCTTTCTTT.

The chain is built from TRBV10-2 and TRBJ2-2; D is uncertain. Germline CDR1 and CDR2: WSHSY and SAAADI. V lost 7 bases and J 6 bases, leaving 15 bases between the germline ends. The CDR3 contains 14 residues. The DNA of the CDR3 is TGCGCCAGCACGAGAGCACAGCCCCCCGGGGAGCTGTTTTTT. Its translation: CASTRAQPPGELFF.

This chain joins TRBV11-2 and TRBJ2-1; D is perhaps TRBD1 (6 bases). Deletions cut 4 bases from V and 8 bases from J, with 24 bases between. The CDR3 has 17 residues. The germline CDR1 and CDR2 sequences are SGHAT and FQNNGV. The CDR3 DNA reads as TGTGCCAGCAGCTCCCCTCGGCGACAGGCTCTACAATATGAGCAGTTCTTC. Translation gives CASSSPRRQALQYEQFF.

CDR3 in amino acids: CASSVVAGGYNEQFF. The CDR3 nucleotides are TGTGCCAGCAGCGTAGTAGCGGGGGGGTACAATGAGCAGTTCTTC. The J gene is TRBJ2-1, the V gene TRBV9, with 11 bases matching TRBD2. The CDR3 extends over 15 amino acids. Germline assignment: CDR1 SGDLS and CDR2 YYNGEE. The junction had 0 bases not matched to a gene; V was cut back by 0 bases and J by 4 bases.

The rearrangement links TRBV2 to TRBJ2-7; TRBD2 matches 11 bases. J lost 3 bases, V lost 2 bases, and 6 bases had no gene match. CDR3 length equals 16 residues. CDR1 and CDR2 (germline): SNHLY, FYNNEI. CDR3 protein: CASSEKQGTSGYEQYF. The CDR3 bases are TGTGCCAGCAGTGAAAAGCAGGGGACTAGCGGCTACGAGCAGTACTTC.

The chain is built from TRBV18 and TRBJ1-1; D is possibly TRBD1 (6 bases). This CDR3 is 15 amino acids long. V was trimmed by 3 bases and J by 1 base, leaving 12 bases between them. Germline lookup yields CDR1 KGHSH and CDR2 LQKENI. CDR3: CASSPSSTGNTEAFF. The CDR3 nucleotides read TGTGCCAGCTCACCTAGTTCGACAGGGAACACTGAAGCTTTCTTT.

The chain joins TRBV6-5 to TRBJ1-1, with D possibly being TRBD1 (6 bases). The germline V gene has CDR1 MNHEY and CDR2 SVGAGI. V lost 3 bases, J lost 1 base, and 12 bases lay in between. CDR3 size: 15 residues. CDR3 DNA: TGTGCCAGCAGTTATACAGGGAGAAAGAACACTGAAGCTTTCTTT. It yields the protein CASSYTGRKNTEAFF.

This chain links TRBV11-2 with TRBJ2-2; no reliable D call. The CDR3 spans 16 residues. CDR1 is SGHAT, CDR2 FQNNGV, per germline. V gave up 2 bases and J gave up 6 bases, with 16 bases separating them. The CDR3 coding sequence is TGTGCCAGCAGCTTAATACCCCCTCCCCAAGCCGGGGAGCTGTTTTTT. The encoded protein is CASSLIPPPQAGELFF.

This clone occurred once. This sequence joins TRBV7-6 and TRBJ2-3; 8 bases agree with TRBD2. CDR1 is SGHVS and CDR2 is FNYEAQ in the germline V gene. There are 15 residues in the CDR3. The J segment lost 3 bases and the V segment lost 5 bases, leaving 7 bases of the junction unmatched. This CDR3 reads CASSLGLAITDTQYF. The DNA of the CDR3 is TGTGCCAGCAGCCTCGGACTAGCAATAACAGATACGCAGTATTTT.

CDR3 in DNA: TGCGCCAGCAGCCAATGGACTAGCGGTTCCTACGAGCAGTACTTC. Translation gives CASSQWTSGSYEQYF. V and J are TRBV4-1 and TRBJ2-7; 10 bases map to TRBD2. J lost 1 base, V lost 2 bases, and 2 bases had no gene match. Germline assignment: CDR1 MGHRA and CDR2 YSYEKL. The CDR3 is 15 amino acids.

CDR3 nucleotide sequence: TGTGCCAGTAGTGGAGCCGGGACTAGTTTTCCAACGAATGAGCAGTTCTTC. It translates to CASSGAGTSFPTNEQFF. The rearrangement uses TRBV19 and TRBJ2-1; 8 bases match TRBD2. The CDR3 is made up of 17 amino acids. Trimming took 5 bases from V and 7 from J; bases not matched to a gene: 16. Germline lookup yields CDR1 LNHDA and CDR2 SQIVND (reference sequence). The full variable domain, in which reference TRBV19 and TRBJ2-1 provide the parts outside the CDR3, is DGGITQSPKYLFRKEGQNVTLSCEQNLNHDAMYWYRQDPGQGLRLIYYSQIVNDFQKGDIAEGYSVSREKKESFPLTVTSAQKNPTAFYLCASSGAGTSFPTNEQFFGPGTRLTVL.

The chain is built from TRBV11-3 and TRBJ2-5, with D possibly TRBD1 on 5 matching bases. The CDR3 spans 14 residues. Germline V CDR1 and CDR2: SGHNT, YENEEA. The V end was cut by 1 base, the J end by 5 bases, with 11 bases between. In DNA form, the CDR3 reads TGTGCCAGCAGCTTAGGGACAAATAAGGAGACCCAGTACTTC. Translation: CASSLGTNKETQYF.

This clone has a single count. The rearrangement joins TRBV7-2 to TRBJ2-5, with 12 bases lining up with TRBD2. The CDR3 loop spans 18 amino acids. V shed 4 bases, J shed 5 bases, and the junction held 14 bases outside the gene matches. Per germline, CDR1 SGHTA and CDR2 FQGNSA. In nucleotides, the CDR3 is TGTGCCAGCAGCTCTAAAGTCCTGCTAGCGGGGGGGCGGGAGACCCAGTACTTC. Encoded protein: CASSSKVLLAGGRETQYF.

The chain links TRBV14 to TRBJ1-4; 9 bases align to TRBD1. The CDR3 is 14 residues long. Trimming cost V 4 bases and J 6 bases; bases outside gene matches: 3. Germline-derived CDR1 and CDR2 are SGHDN and FVKESK. The CDR3 DNA is TGTGCCAGCAGCCGACAGGGGGGGTATGAAAAACTGTTTTTT. Encoded protein: CASSRQGGYEKLFF.

This clone was observed a few times. The V call is TRBV6-5, the J call TRBJ2-7; the D is unclear. The V gene's germline CDR1 is MNHEY and CDR2 SVGAGI. V was pared by 4 bases and J by 4 bases, with 8 bases between. The CDR3 is 12 residues long. CDR3 protein: CASSSVNYEQYF. The CDR3 DNA is TGTGCCAGCAGTTCTGTCAATTACGAGCAGTACTTC.

The chain combines TRBV6-1 with TRBJ2-3; D call uncertain. This CDR3 is 12 amino acids long. V lost 5 bases to trimming and J lost 4 bases, with 7 bases between them. CDR1 and CDR2 (germline): MNHNS, SASEGT. CDR3 in DNA: TGTGCCAGCAGTCGGACCCCAGATACGCAGTATTTT. Amino acid sequence: CASSRTPDTQYF.

The chain carries TRBV29-1 and TRBJ2-1; D is perhaps TRBD2 (5 bases). Trimming shortened V by 6 bases and J by 9 bases, and 15 bases separated the two germline ends. Germline V gene data show CDR1 as SQVTM and CDR2 as ANQGSEA. The CDR3 is 12 residues long. The CDR3 loop reads CSVRNGDGEQFF. In nucleotides, the CDR3 is TGCAGCGTCAGGAACGGGGATGGTGAGCAGTTCTTC.

This clone showed up just once. CDR3 DNA: TGTGCCAGCAGTTGGTACCCCACGAGCACCGGGGAGCTGTTTTTT. Translated: CASSWYPTSTGELFF. This chain joins TRBV6-6 and TRBJ2-2; D not certain. CDR1 MNHNY and CDR2 SVGAGI come from the germline V gene (reference sequence). The CDR3 length is 15 residues. The germline V and J ends were trimmed by 4 bases and 4 bases, with 13 bases remaining between them.